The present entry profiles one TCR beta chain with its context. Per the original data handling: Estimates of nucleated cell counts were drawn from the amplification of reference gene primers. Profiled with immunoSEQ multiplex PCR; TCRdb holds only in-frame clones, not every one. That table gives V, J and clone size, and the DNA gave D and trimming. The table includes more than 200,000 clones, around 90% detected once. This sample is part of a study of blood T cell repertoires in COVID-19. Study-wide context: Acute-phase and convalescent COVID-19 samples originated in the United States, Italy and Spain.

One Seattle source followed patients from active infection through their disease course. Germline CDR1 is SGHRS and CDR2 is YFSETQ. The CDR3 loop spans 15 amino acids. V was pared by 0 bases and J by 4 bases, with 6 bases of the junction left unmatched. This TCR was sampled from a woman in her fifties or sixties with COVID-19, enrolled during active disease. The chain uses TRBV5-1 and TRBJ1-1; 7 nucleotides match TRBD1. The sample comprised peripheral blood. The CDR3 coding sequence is TGCGCCAGCAGCTTGGGAACAGGGGAACGCACTGAAGCTTTCTTT. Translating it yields CASSLGTGERTEAFF. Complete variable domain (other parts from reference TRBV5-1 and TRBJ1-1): KAGVTQTPRYLIKTRGQQVTLSCSPISGHRSVSWYQQTPGQGLQFLFEYFSETQRNKGNFPGRFSGRQFSNSRSEMNVSTLELGDSALYLCASSLGTGERTEAFFGQGTRLTVV.